One and the same sample provided the 27 T cell receptor beta chains below, sequenced in a study of CD8 T cells in Susac syndrome. Reverse transcription of roughly 0.45 to 1 ug RNA was carried out with random hexamers. TCRdb itself ran the immunoSEQ multiplex PCR reads through MiXCR, one entry per CDR3 protein. The sample lists roughly 330,000 distinct CDR3 sequences; 90% to 95% were seen once. The sequenced material came from CD4+ T cells from PBMCs. All receptors derive from a human donor with multiple sclerosis.

The CDR3 region has the DNA TGTGCCAGCAGCTTCAGGGGGGGCCTAGGTACCGGGGAGCTGTTTTTT. Its protein product is CASSFRGGLGTGELFF. This chain connects TRBV11-2 to TRBJ2-2, with D perhaps assigned TRBD1 or TRBD2 (7 bases each). This CDR3 spans 16 amino acids. The V end was cut by 3 bases, the J end by 5 bases, with 16 bases between. From germline, CDR1 is SGHAT and CDR2 FQNNGV.

The chain couples TRBV9 to TRBJ2-1, with TRBD1 matching 10 bases. CDR1 and CDR2 (germline): SGDLS, YYNGEE. The CDR3 extends over 16 amino acids. The V gene end was trimmed by 0 bases and the J gene end by 8 bases; junction bases not matched to a gene: 8. The CDR3 here is CASSVVGTGVWDEQFF. The CDR3 DNA reads as TGTGCCAGCAGCGTAGTGGGGACAGGGGTTTGGGATGAGCAGTTCTTC.

J is TRBJ1-2 and V is TRBV5-1; perhaps TRBD1 as D (5 bases). V was trimmed by 0 bases and J by 2 bases, leaving 8 bases between them. This CDR3 contains 14 residues. Germline CDR1 and CDR2: SGHRS and YFSETQ. The CDR3 is CASSLEGENYGYTF. For the CDR3, the DNA is TGCGCCAGCAGCTTGGAAGGGGAAAACTATGGCTACACCTTC.

The rearrangement joins TRBV9 to TRBJ1-2; TRBD1 matches at 7 bases. Germline V gives CDR1 SGDLS, CDR2 YYNGEE. The CDR3 is 14 residues long. Trimming removed 4 bases from V and 7 bases from J; junction bases left unmatched: 10. CDR3: CASSHMNRGGGYTF. The DNA of the CDR3 is TGTGCCAGCAGCCATATGAACAGGGGAGGTGGCTACACCTTC.

V and J are TRBV29-1 and TRBJ1-2, with a possible D match to TRBD1 (5 bases). With 6 bases removed from V and 2 bases from J, the gap between germline ends came to 16 bases. CDR3 length: 14 residues. Germline CDR1 and CDR2: SQVTM and ANQGSEA. This CDR3 is CSVLRGARNYGYTF. The CDR3 DNA reads as TGCAGCGTCCTGAGGGGCGCCCGGAACTATGGCTACACCTTC.

V is TRBV7-2 and J is TRBJ2-1; 13 positions agree with TRBD2. CDR3 length equals 18 residues. The junction had 7 bases not matched to a gene; V was cut back by 5 bases and J by 0 bases. Germline CDR1 reads SGHTA; CDR2 reads FQGNSA. The CDR3 nucleotides are TGTGCCAGCAGCGGTAGGGGACTAGCGGGGAGCTCCTACAATGAGCAGTTCTTC. It encodes CASSGRGLAGSSYNEQFF.

The chain has TRBV12-3 or TRBV12-4 and TRBJ2-3; no firm D call. This CDR3 contains 15 residues. Trimming shortened V by 6 bases and J by 4 bases, and 17 bases separated the two germline ends. CDR3 sequence (DNA): TGTGCCAGCAGCAAGTTATCCCTCGCCGCAGATACGCAGTATTTT. Its translation: CASSKLSLAADTQYF.

The chain has TRBV7-2 and TRBJ2-3; weak D call: TRBD1 (6 bases). Trimming cost V 5 bases and J 0 bases, with 15 bases left between them. This CDR3 region has 16 residues. Germline loops: CDR1 SGHTA, CDR2 FQGNSA. The CDR3 DNA reads TGTGCCAGCAGCCCAAGGGGGACGCTGAGCACAGATACGCAGTATTTT. This encodes CASSPRGTLSTDTQYF.

This chain joins TRBV4-2 and TRBJ2-3; no reliable D call. The CDR3 is made up of 14 amino acids. Germline CDR1 and CDR2: LGHNA and YNFKEQ. Trimming stripped 0 bases from V and 2 bases from J, with 6 bases between. The CDR3 reads CASSQDTPTDTQYF. CDR3 bases: TGTGCCAGCAGCCAAGATACACCCACAGATACGCAGTATTTT.

This clonotype was seen just once. This chain joins TRBV6-5 and TRBJ1-2, with 7 bases lining up with TRBD1. The germline CDR1 and CDR2 sequences are MNHEY and SVGAGI. Trimming at V came to 2 bases and at J to 4 bases, leaving 4 bases not matched to a gene. The CDR3 contains 14 residues. The CDR3 sequence is CASSYTGQSYGYTF. The CDR3 region has the DNA TGTGCCAGCAGTTACACGGGACAGTCCTATGGCTACACCTTC.

The rearrangement joins TRBV6-2 or TRBV6-3 to TRBJ2-6, with 7 bases aligning to TRBD2. The junction had 4 bases not matched to a gene; V was cut back by 6 bases and J by 2 bases. This CDR3 has 15 residues. CDR1 and CDR2 from the germline V gene are MNHEY and SVGEGT. CDR3 residues: CASSRGGTGANVLTF. The CDR3 DNA follows: TGTGCCAGCAGCCGGGGAGGGACTGGGGCCAACGTCCTGACTTTC.

V gene TRBV12-3 or TRBV12-4 combines with J gene TRBJ2-4, with 9 nucleotides matching TRBD1. The CDR3 loop spans 15 amino acids. The trim removed 6 bases at V and 7 bases at J, leaving 10 bases unmatched. The CDR3 sequence: CASSLHRGRYNIQYF. DNA of the CDR3: TGTGCCAGCAGCCTTCACAGGGGGCGTTACAACATTCAGTACTTC.

The gene calls are TRBV7-2 and TRBJ2-1, with D possibly matching TRBD2 (6 bases). The length of the CDR3 is 15 residues. Between the trimmed V and J ends, which lost 1 base and 7 bases, there was a span of 14 bases. CDR1 SGHTA and CDR2 FQGNSA come from the germline V gene. CDR3 bases: TGTGCCAGCAGCTTAGGCGGGGCCATGAGTAATGAGCAGTTCTTC. Protein sequence: CASSLGGAMSNEQFF.

This sequence joins TRBV19 and TRBJ2-7; TRBD1 or TRBD2 may be the D gene (5 bases each). This CDR3 comprises 15 residues. CDR1 and CDR2 from the germline V gene are LNHDA and SQIVND (reference sequence). V was pared by 3 bases and J by 2 bases, with 14 bases between. CDR3 bases: TGTGCCAGTAGTATCGAGGGGCAGTTAGCCTACGAGCAGTACTTC. It encodes CASSIEGQLAYEQYF.

V usage is TRBV7-2 and J usage is TRBJ1-1; D gene unclear. Trimming cost V 1 base and J 6 bases, with 12 bases left between them. The CDR3 has 14 amino acids. CDR1 is SGHTA, CDR2 FQGNSA, per germline. CDR3 coding DNA: TGTGCCAGCAGCTTAGGGGTCCTAAGGGCTGAAGCTTTCTTT. It translates to CASSLGVLRAEAFF.

This clonotype has only a few counts. CDR3 DNA sequence: TGTGCCAGCAGCTTATGGCGAGGGGGGAACACTGAAGCTTTCTTT. It encodes CASSLWRGGNTEAFF. The rearrangement uses TRBV11-1 and TRBJ1-1; D may be TRBD1 (6 bases). The length of the CDR3 is 15 residues. V shed 2 bases and J shed 1 base, with 11 bases lying between them. The germline CDR1 and CDR2 sequences are SGHAT and FQDESV (reference sequence).

V and J are TRBV29-1 and TRBJ2-3; 9 positions agree with TRBD2. Germline V gene data show CDR1 as SQVTM and CDR2 as ANQGSEA. V dropped 5 bases and J dropped 5; count of bases not matched to a gene: 8. The CDR3 is made up of 14 amino acids. The CDR3 reads CSVLLAGVRDTQYF. In nucleotides, the CDR3 is TGCAGCGTTTTACTAGCGGGTGTTAGAGATACGCAGTATTTT.

The genes are TRBV19 and TRBJ2-7; 13 positions agree with TRBD2. V was pared by 3 bases and J by 6 bases, with 8 bases of the junction left unmatched. The CDR3 spans 16 residues. Germline lookup yields CDR1 LNHDA and CDR2 SQIVND (reference sequence). In DNA, the CDR3 is TGTGCCAGTAGTATTCGAACTAGCGGGAGGGCTTCCGAGCAGTACTTC. Its protein is CASSIRTSGRASEQYF.

V gene TRBV7-2 combines with J gene TRBJ2-5; D unresolved. The CDR3 is 15 amino acids. Trimming stripped 2 bases from V and 1 base from J, with 11 bases between. Germline V lookup: CDR1 SGHTA, CDR2 FQGNSA. The CDR3 loop reads CASSLSPSPQETQYF. The CDR3 bases are TGTGCCAGCAGCTTATCGCCCTCGCCCCAAGAGACCCAGTACTTC. Full variable domain (remainder filled in from reference TRBV7-2 and TRBJ2-5): GAGVSQSPSNKVTEKGKDVELRCDPISGHTALYWYRQSLGQGLEFLIYFQGNSAPDKSGLPSDRFSAERTGGSVSTLTIQRTQQEDSAVYLCASSLSPSPQETQYFGPGTRLLVL.

The rearrangement joins TRBV7-9 to TRBJ1-1; a possible D gene is TRBD1 (6 bases). Germline CDR1 and CDR2: SEHNR and FQNEAQ (reference sequence). The CDR3 loop spans 16 amino acids. Trimming removed 1 base at V and 5 bases at J, with 17 bases between. The DNA for the CDR3 is TGTGCCAGCAGCTTAGAGGGGACGGGGGCCGCGACTGAAGCTTTCTTT. Encoded protein: CASSLEGTGAATEAFF.

The rearrangement uses TRBV10-2 and TRBJ2-3; D call uncertain. V gave up 10 bases and J gave up 1 base, with 15 bases separating them. This CDR3 region has 14 residues. Germline loops: CDR1 WSHSY, CDR2 SAAADI. CDR3 amino acids: CATSRITGTDTQYF. CDR3 nucleotide sequence: TGCGCCACTAGTCGTATTACTGGCACAGATACGCAGTATTTT.

The V and J genes are TRBV5-1 and TRBJ2-7, with a weak D call TRBD2 (5 bases). This CDR3 has 14 residues. Germline assignment: CDR1 SGHRS and CDR2 YFSETQ. Trimming stripped 1 base from V and 6 bases from J, with 14 bases between. The CDR3 spells CASSLSGVAREQYF. The DNA of the CDR3 is TGCGCCAGCAGCTTGTCCGGGGTGGCGCGCGAGCAGTACTTC.

This clonotype was observed a single time. As DNA, the CDR3 is TGTGCCAGCAGTTTAATGGGAGATGCTAATGAAAAACTGTTTTTT. It is translated as CASSLMGDANEKLFF. The V gene is TRBV12-3 or TRBV12-4, the J gene TRBJ1-4; D is unclear. This CDR3 has 15 amino acids. V was cut by 2 bases and J by 3 bases, with 10 bases left in between.

The V gene is TRBV10-3, the J gene TRBJ1-1, with D possibly being TRBD1 (6 bases). CDR1 ENHRY and CDR2 SYGVKD come from the germline V gene. V lost 8 bases, J lost 4 bases, and 14 bases lay in between. The CDR3 totals 13 residues. As DNA, the CDR3 is TGTGCCATCGGCAACAGGGAAGGCACTGAAGCTTTCTTT. Translated: CAIGNREGTEAFF.

The genes are TRBV12-3 or TRBV12-4 and TRBJ2-6; 7 nucleotides line up with TRBD1. This CDR3 is built from 17 residues. The V and J ends lost 6 bases and 1 base, in that order; junction bases with no gene match: 9. CDR3 nucleotide sequence: TGTGCCAGCAGGGCGACAGGGTTGAGGTCTGGGGCCAACGTCCTGACTTTC. Residues: CASRATGLRSGANVLTF.

V and J are TRBV3-1 and TRBJ2-1; D gene uncertain. The CDR3 runs 18 residues. The V end lost 4 bases, the J end lost 5 bases, and 24 bases lay between the germline ends. CDR1 is LGHDT, CDR2 YNNKEL, per germline (reference sequence). CDR3 sequence: CASSRAPQLRLRDNEQFF. As DNA, the CDR3 is TGTGCCAGCAGCCGAGCCCCCCAGTTGCGCTTACGGGACAATGAGCAGTTCTTC.

This chain links TRBV9 with TRBJ2-1, with 12 nucleotides matching TRBD2. The germline gives CDR1 SGDLS, CDR2 YYNGEE. Trimming took 2 bases from V and 5 from J; bases not matched to a gene: 8. The CDR3 is made up of 17 amino acids. This CDR3 reads CASSVLPSGGVNNEQFF. The CDR3 nucleotides read TGTGCCAGCAGCGTCCTCCCTAGCGGGGGGGTGAACAATGAGCAGTTCTTC.